Listed below are T cell receptor beta chains from one sample, sequenced in a study of blood T cell repertoires in COVID-19. Measured with immunoSEQ multiplex PCR; TCRdb has only the in-frame clones, and not every one. This table has 300,000 to 400,000 clones, approximately 92% appearing once. The sequencing sample was made of PBMCs or T cells enriched from blood (not recorded which). Source of these receptors: a young man who had recovered from COVID-19. CDR3s include the opening cysteine and the closing phenylalanine or tryptophan. D genes are given only for firm matches. The listing skips clone size in some rows; elsewhere it reads once, few, many or a size class.

TRBD1 . TRBJ2-4 TRBV6-2/TRBV6-3 CASSPPGQGGNIQYF TGTGCCAGCAGTCCCCCCGGACAGGGAGGCAACATTCAGTACTTC
. once TRBJ2-3 TRBV5-1 CASSLDATGTDTQYF TGCGCCAGCAGCTTGGATGCCACAGGCACAGATACGCAGTATTTT
TRBD2 . TRBJ2-1 TRBV28 CASSLFGGLGYNEQFF TGTGCCAGCAGTTTATTCGGGGGGTTAGGGTACAATGAGCAGTTCTTC
. once TRBJ2-5 TRBV6-5 CASSHRLGGETQYF TGTGCCAGCAGTCACCGCTTGGGAGGAGAGACCCAGTACTTC
TRBD2 . TRBJ2-7 TRBV6-5 CASSSPGGNPLEQYF TGTGCCAGCAGTTCCCCGGGGGGTAATCCCCTCGAGCAGTACTTC
. . TRBJ1-1 TRBV5-1 CASSWDTNTEAFF TGCGCCAGCAGCTGGGACACCAACACTGAAGCTTTCTTT
TRBD1 . TRBJ1-4 TRBV27 CASSPGQGYEKLFF TGTGCCAGCAGCCCTGGACAGGGATATGAAAAACTGTTTTTT
. . TRBJ2-1 TRBV6-2/TRBV6-3 CASSPRTDRIKITSYNEQFF TGTGCCAGCAGCCCTCGAACGGACAGAATAAAAATAACCTCCTACAATGAGCAGTTCTTC
. . TRBJ2-5 TRBV3-1/TRBV3-2 CASSQEERGGGWQETQYF TGTGCCAGCAGCCAAGAAGAACGGGGTGGAGGTTGGCAAGAGACCCAGTACTTC
TRBD2 . TRBJ2-7 TRBV29-1 CSAAERGGNYEQYF TGCAGCGCGGCAGAGCGGGGGGGAAACTACGAGCAGTACTTC
TRBD1 . TRBJ2-3 TRBV19 CASSIRGRWTDTQYF TGTGCCAGTAGTATCAGGGGGCGATGGACAGATACGCAGTATTTT
TRBD1 . TRBJ1-3 TRBV27 CASRVKGAVGNTIYF TGTGCCAGCCGGGTAAAGGGGGCCGTCGGAAACACCATATATTTT
. . TRBJ1-1 TRBV5-5 CASSFPMGANTEAFF TGTGCCAGCAGCTTTCCGATGGGGGCGAACACTGAAGCTTTCTTT
. . TRBJ1-5 TRBV12-3/TRBV12-4 CASSFGGTQHF TGTGCCAGCAGTTTTGGGGGCACCCAGCATTTT
. . TRBJ1-6 TRBV2 CASRQGSSAYNSPLHF TGTGCCAGCAGACAGGGCAGCAGTGCGTATAATTCACCCCTCCACTTT
TRBD1 . TRBJ2-7 TRBV5-1 CASSLDSGGLGEQYF TGCGCCAGCAGCTTGGATTCAGGGGGCCTCGGTGAGCAGTACTTC
. . TRBJ2-7 TRBV6-1 CASSEGPAVTYEQYF TGTGCCAGCAGTGAAGGGCCCGCGGTGACCTACGAGCAGTACTTC
TRBD2 . TRBJ2-1 TRBV7-2 CATTSGNYNEQFF TGTGCCACCACTAGCGGGAATTACAATGAGCAGTTCTTC
TRBD2 . TRBJ2-5 TRBV4-2 CASSQSERGEETQYF TGTGCCAGCAGCCAATCGGAGCGGGGGGAAGAGACCCAGTACTTC
TRBD1 . TRBJ2-7 TRBV9 CASSASQGGSDEQYF TGTGCCAGCAGCGCGTCACAGGGGGGCTCGGACGAGCAGTACTTC
TRBD2 . TRBJ2-1 TRBV9 CASSVSGRGDEQFF TGTGCCAGCAGCGTTAGCGGGAGGGGGGATGAGCAGTTCTTC
. . TRBJ1-6 TRBV28 CASSPQGNSPLHF TGTGCCAGCAGTCCACAGGGAAATTCACCCCTCCACTTT
. . TRBJ2-7 TRBV12-3/TRBV12-4 CASSISGSYEQYF TGTGCCAGCAGCATTTCGGGATCCTACGAGCAGTACTTC
. . TRBJ2-7 TRBV15 CATSRDGGTNYEQYF TGTGCCACCAGCAGAGACGGGGGTACTAACTACGAGCAGTACTTC
TRBD2 . TRBJ2-2 TRBV4-3 CASSQFSGSDDTGELFF TGCGCCAGCAGCCAATTTAGCGGGAGCGACGACACCGGGGAGCTGTTTTTT
. . TRBJ1-4 TRBV5-1 CASSPGNSEKLFF TGCGCCAGCAGCCCGGGGAATTCTGAAAAACTGTTTTTT
. . TRBJ2-2 TRBV12-3/TRBV12-4 CASFPGVTGELFF TGTGCCAGCTTCCCGGGGGTAACCGGGGAGCTGTTTTTT
. . TRBJ2-1 TRBV5-1 CASSLEPRALNEQFF TGCGCCAGCAGCTTAGAGCCACGCGCCCTCAATGAGCAGTTCTTC
. few TRBJ2-1 TRBV7-9 CASSPRVGEQFF TGTGCCAGCAGCCCCAGGGTCGGCGAGCAGTTCTTC
TRBD2 . TRBJ2-7 TRBV7-2 CASSLSGGPYEQYF TGTGCCAGCAGCTTGTCGGGAGGGCCCTACGAGCAGTACTTC
. . TRBJ2-7 TRBV7-2 CASSLGAGLRPGEQYF TGTGCCAGCAGCTTAGGGGCTGGACTCCGACCGGGGGAGCAGTACTTC
TRBD2 . TRBJ2-1 TRBV7-9 CASSLSGSLYNEQFF TGTGCCAGCAGCCTTAGCGGGAGTCTCTACAATGAGCAGTTCTTC
TRBD2 . TRBJ2-1 TRBV10-3 CAISEAGDYNEQFF TGTGCCATCAGTGAGGCGGGGGACTACAATGAGCAGTTCTTC
. . TRBJ1-2 TRBV6-5 CASKLVGRGNGYTF TGTGCCAGCAAACTGGTTGGAAGGGGGAATGGCTACACCTTC
. . TRBJ1-2 TRBV5-6 CASSLTEYGYTF TGTGCCAGCAGCTTGACAGAGTATGGCTACACCTTC
. . TRBJ1-5 TRBV27 CASSRGIYSNQPQHF TGTGCCAGCAGCCGGGGTATCTATAGCAATCAGCCCCAGCATTTT
. . TRBJ2-7 TRBV12-3/TRBV12-4 CASMAWGPYEQYF TGTGCCAGCATGGCCTGGGGCCCCTACGAGCAGTACTTC
. . TRBJ1-1 TRBV3-1/TRBV3-2 CASSQDVRRINTEAFF TGTGCCAGCAGCCAAGATGTCAGGCGAATAAACACTGAAGCTTTCTTT
TRBD1 once TRBJ1-5 TRBV18 CASSPTAGQGGSNQPQHF TGTGCCAGCTCACCAACTGCGGGACAGGGGGGGAGCAATCAGCCCCAGCATTTT